A selection of T cell receptor beta chains follows, all from one sample in a study of early T cells in non-severe SARS-CoV-2 infection. TCRdb fed the 5' RACE reads into MiXCR, producing one record per CDR3 protein. The sample carries approximately 65,000 distinct CDR3 sequences, roughly 13% recorded once. The sequenced sample was whole blood. Receptors were obtained from an adult who was a healthcare worker with PCR-confirmed SARS-CoV-2 infection or an uninfected control (not recorded which). Each CDR3 is given with its conserved first and last residue. D genes are given only for firm matches. Expanded clones get a size class; other rows say once, few or many, or leave the size out.

J gene: TRBJ1-2
CDR3 length: 14
V gene: TRBV2
D gene: NA
clone size: NA
CDR3 protein: CASSDRRQSYGYTF
CDR3 DNA: TGTGCCAGCAGTGATAGGCGACAGAGCTATGGCTACACCTTC

J gene: TRBJ2-5
CDR3 length: 16
V gene: TRBV7-8
D gene: TRBD1
clone size: many
CDR3 protein: CASNPTSFGQGKTQYF
CDR3 DNA: TGTGCCAGCAACCCGACGTCATTTGGACAGGGGAAGACCCAGTACTTC

J gene: TRBJ1-4
CDR3 length: 15
V gene: TRBV19
D gene: NA
clone size: many
CDR3 protein: CASSIDRAGGEKLFF
CDR3 DNA: TGTGCCAGTAGTATAGACCGGGCTGGGGGTGAAAAACTGTTTTTT

J gene: TRBJ2-7
CDR3 length: 13
V gene: TRBV29-1
D gene: NA
clone size: NA
CDR3 protein: CSATSGTSYEQYF
CDR3 DNA: TGCAGCGCTACCTCCGGGACATCATACGAGCAGTACTTC

J gene: TRBJ1-1
CDR3 length: 14
V gene: TRBV13
D gene: TRBD1
clone size: few
CDR3 protein: CASSLRDRGTEAFF
CDR3 DNA: TGTGCCAGCAGCCTACGGGACAGGGGAACTGAAGCTTTCTTT

J gene: TRBJ2-3
CDR3 length: 15
V gene: TRBV28
D gene: TRBD1
clone size: many
CDR3 protein: CASKYGTGVTDTQYF
CDR3 DNA: TGTGCCAGCAAATATGGGACAGGGGTCACAGATACGCAGTATTTT

J gene: TRBJ2-2
CDR3 length: 17
V gene: TRBV7-9
D gene: NA
clone size: many
CDR3 protein: CASSFYSGAANTGELFF
CDR3 DNA: TGTGCCAGCAGCTTTTACTCCGGAGCGGCGAACACCGGGGAGCTGTTTTTT

J gene: TRBJ2-7
CDR3 length: 15
V gene: TRBV4-2
D gene: TRBD1
clone size: few
CDR3 protein: CASSQLGDSRYEQYF
CDR3 DNA: TGTGCCAGCAGCCAATTGGGGGACAGTCGCTACGAGCAGTACTTC

J gene: TRBJ2-7
CDR3 length: 15
V gene: TRBV20-1
D gene: TRBD1
clone size: NA
CDR3 protein: CSARDGGTGAYEQYF
CDR3 DNA: TGCAGTGCTAGAGACGGCGGGACAGGGGCCTACGAGCAGTACTTC

J gene: TRBJ2-5
CDR3 length: 13
V gene: TRBV2
D gene: TRBD2
clone size: many
CDR3 protein: CASSGLAGGTQYF
CDR3 DNA: TGTGCCAGCAGTGGGCTAGCGGGAGGGACCCAGTACTTC

J gene: TRBJ1-5
CDR3 length: 15
V gene: TRBV2
D gene: TRBD1
clone size: many
CDR3 protein: CASTLGVQGNQPQHF
CDR3 DNA: TGTGCCAGCACTCTCGGAGTACAGGGGAATCAGCCCCAGCATTTT

J gene: TRBJ2-3
CDR3 length: 13
V gene: TRBV12-3/TRBV12-4
D gene: TRBD2
clone size: many
CDR3 protein: CASMRGATDTQYF
CDR3 DNA: TGTGCCAGCATGCGGGGGGCCACAGATACGCAGTATTTT

J gene: TRBJ2-3
CDR3 length: 16
V gene: TRBV6-2/TRBV6-3
D gene: TRBD2
clone size: few
CDR3 protein: CASSFRAGAITDTQYF
CDR3 DNA: TGTGCCAGCAGTTTCAGAGCGGGGGCCATCACAGATACGCAGTATTTT

J gene: TRBJ2-7
CDR3 length: 16
V gene: TRBV6-2/TRBV6-3
D gene: TRBD1
clone size: NA
CDR3 protein: CASRTSGGSQFWEQYF
CDR3 DNA: TGTGCCAGCAGAACCTCAGGGGGCTCGCAGTTTTGGGAGCAGTACTTC

J gene: TRBJ2-1
CDR3 length: 16
V gene: TRBV7-2
D gene: NA
clone size: NA
CDR3 protein: CASSLDLQDSYNEQFF
CDR3 DNA: TGTGCCAGCAGCTTAGACTTGCAGGACTCCTACAATGAGCAGTTCTTC

J gene: TRBJ2-5
CDR3 length: 12
V gene: TRBV15
D gene: NA
clone size: NA
CDR3 protein: CATSRYQETQYF
CDR3 DNA: TGTGCCACCAGCAGATACCAAGAGACCCAGTACTTC

J gene: TRBJ1-1
CDR3 length: 16
V gene: TRBV6-1
D gene: TRBD1
clone size: NA
CDR3 protein: CASSDRTGGMNTEAFF
CDR3 DNA: TGTGCCAGCAGTGACCGGACAGGGGGCATGAACACTGAAGCTTTCTTT

J gene: TRBJ1-2
CDR3 length: 12
V gene: TRBV20-1
D gene: NA
clone size: NA
CDR3 protein: CSAGNSFYGNTF
CDR3 DNA: TGCAGTGCTGGCAACAGCTTCTATGGCAACACCTTC

J gene: TRBJ2-1
CDR3 length: 13
V gene: TRBV6-1
D gene: NA
clone size: many
CDR3 protein: CASSELVRDEQFF
CDR3 DNA: TGTGCCAGCAGTGAACTGGTGAGGGATGAGCAGTTCTTC

J gene: TRBJ1-6
CDR3 length: 14
V gene: TRBV27
D gene: TRBD1
clone size: few
CDR3 protein: CASSSRGDSSPLHF
CDR3 DNA: TGTGCCAGCAGTTCCAGGGGGGATAGTTCACCCCTCCACTTT

J gene: TRBJ2-7
CDR3 length: 13
V gene: TRBV7-9
D gene: NA
clone size: NA
CDR3 protein: CASSLGVLGEQYF
CDR3 DNA: TGTGCCAGCAGCTTAGGGGTGCTGGGCGAGCAGTACTTC

J gene: TRBJ1-1
CDR3 length: 14
V gene: TRBV3-1
D gene: TRBD1
clone size: many
CDR3 protein: CASSQALTGIEAFF
CDR3 DNA: TGTGCCAGCAGCCAGGCCTTGACAGGGATCGAAGCTTTCTTT

J gene: TRBJ2-7
CDR3 length: 15
V gene: TRBV6-2/TRBV6-3
D gene: TRBD2
clone size: few
CDR3 protein: CASSYPGTSGEEQYF
CDR3 DNA: TGTGCCAGCAGTTACCCCGGGACTAGCGGGGAGGAGCAGTACTTC

J gene: TRBJ2-1
CDR3 length: 17
V gene: TRBV5-1
D gene: TRBD1
clone size: many
CDR3 protein: CASKRERGRDLYNEQFF
CDR3 DNA: TGCGCCAGCAAAAGGGAGAGGGGGCGAGATCTTTACAATGAGCAGTTCTTC

J gene: TRBJ2-1
CDR3 length: 19
V gene: TRBV7-9
D gene: TRBD2
clone size: many
CDR3 protein: CASSARLAGGPSEYNEQFF
CDR3 DNA: TGTGCCAGCAGCGCCCGACTAGCGGGGGGGCCTTCGGAATACAATGAGCAGTTCTTC

J gene: TRBJ2-2
CDR3 length: 18
V gene: TRBV5-4
D gene: TRBD2
clone size: many
CDR3 protein: CASSIVPRLAGDRGELFF
CDR3 DNA: TGTGCCAGCAGCATAGTCCCTCGACTAGCGGGGGATCGTGGGGAGCTGTTTTTT

J gene: TRBJ1-1
CDR3 length: 20
V gene: TRBV11-2
D gene: NA
clone size: many
CDR3 protein: CASSLVGREFFRTMNTEAFF
CDR3 DNA: TGTGCCAGCAGCTTAGTCGGCAGGGAGTTTTTTCGGACCATGAACACTGAAGCTTTCTTT

J gene: TRBJ1-6
CDR3 length: 13
V gene: TRBV20-1
D gene: TRBD1
clone size: many
CDR3 protein: CSARDRVGSPLHF
CDR3 DNA: TGCAGTGCAAGGGACAGGGTGGGTTCACCCCTCCACTTT

J gene: TRBJ2-1
CDR3 length: 15
V gene: TRBV5-1
D gene: NA
clone size: many
CDR3 protein: CASSLLRSSYNEQFF
CDR3 DNA: TGCGCCAGCAGCTTGTTAAGAAGCTCCTACAATGAGCAGTTCTTC

J gene: TRBJ2-2
CDR3 length: 18
V gene: TRBV19
D gene: TRBD1
clone size: NA
CDR3 protein: CASPKNFKQGRHTGELFF
CDR3 DNA: TGTGCCAGCCCGAAAAACTTCAAACAGGGGCGACACACCGGGGAGCTGTTTTTT

J gene: TRBJ1-1
CDR3 length: 12
V gene: TRBV6-5
D gene: NA
clone size: NA
CDR3 protein: CASGLSGAEAFF
CDR3 DNA: TGTGCCAGCGGTCTTTCGGGCGCTGAAGCTTTCTTT

J gene: TRBJ2-7
CDR3 length: 14
V gene: TRBV9
D gene: NA
clone size: many
CDR3 protein: CASGGTKDSYEQYF
CDR3 DNA: TGTGCCAGTGGGGGGACAAAAGACTCCTACGAGCAGTACTTC

J gene: TRBJ2-2
CDR3 length: 17
V gene: TRBV19
D gene: NA
clone size: NA
CDR3 protein: CASSIPERGLSTGELFF
CDR3 DNA: TGTGCCAGTAGTATACCGGAAAGGGGGTTGAGCACCGGGGAGCTGTTTTTT

J gene: TRBJ1-1
CDR3 length: 14
V gene: TRBV5-1
D gene: TRBD1
clone size: few
CDR3 protein: CASSPRQGETEAFF
CDR3 DNA: TGCGCCAGCAGCCCTCGACAGGGAGAGACTGAAGCTTTCTTT

J gene: TRBJ2-7
CDR3 length: 13
V gene: TRBV13
D gene: NA
clone size: many
CDR3 protein: CASSLRPSYEQYF
CDR3 DNA: TGTGCCAGCAGCTTACGACCGAGCTACGAGCAGTACTTC

J gene: TRBJ1-1
CDR3 length: 10
V gene: TRBV29-1
D gene: NA
clone size: NA
CDR3 protein: CSVSVTEAFF
CDR3 DNA: TGCAGCGTTTCTGTCACTGAAGCTTTCTTT